This TCR beta chain was recorded in a study of post-analysis software for immune sequencing data (dated by TCRdb to the mid-2010s). Describing the broader study: Recorded disease courses included relapsing-remitting, secondary progressive and progressive-relapsing multiple sclerosis, with some patients lacking subtype annotation. The multiple sclerosis patient repertoires were compared with 10 to 12 previously published healthy control repertoires from donors aged about 6 to 26 years. A subset of samples was prepared in parallel using single-end sample barcoding, then pooled and co-amplified after Illumina adapter ligation.

Library creation used PCR. The sequencer was an Illumina HiSeq 2500. Unique molecular identifiers were incorporated into TCR beta cDNA libraries to reduce PCR and sequencing biases. Every 1 to 10 million input T cells yielded around 500,000 cDNA molecules, meaning each molecule approximated one T cell. The patient libraries were prepared and sequenced using the same protocol as the earlier healthy control dataset. Samples belonging to the same batch were prepared together, multiplexed and sequenced on a shared HiSeq lane. In the paper's pipeline: Raw barcoded reads were processed with MIGEC, discarding single-read molecular identifier groups before consensus assembly and CDR3 extraction. Clonotype tables were post-analysed with VDJtools, and diversity was normalized by down-sampling all datasets to the smallest sample size. To correct batch-related cross-sample contamination, repertoire overlap clustering matched CDR3 amino acid sequences but not nucleotide sequences. The public reads were reprocessed in TCRdb via fastp at Q25 and MiXCR, keeping in-frame beta chains. One record per CDR3 amino acid sequence lists the most common genes and DNA. The V and J calls come from TCRdb's annotation, not from the publication. This sample holds 380,000 or so distinct CDR3 sequences; around 37% were observed only once. The ten largest clones add up to 13% of the sample.

TCR beta repertoires were profiled from peripheral blood of 13 young patients with multiple sclerosis to demonstrate the VDJtools post-analysis software. Multiple sclerosis patients were children and adolescents aged 6 to 15 years. This clonotype came up a few times. Its antigen specificity is not known. No much larger clonotype is one base removed from it; base qualities were not supplied. Study-level results and caveats: Patients showed significantly higher frequencies than controls for a few TRBV segments, among them TRBV5-6, TRBV5-1 and TRBV20-1. The multiple sclerosis patient group was slightly younger than the control group. When samples were clustered directly using the F measure, samples prepared in the same batch co-clustered strongly, which prompted a batch-effect correction. Normalized Chao1 diversity was significantly lower in multiple sclerosis patients than controls, suggesting substantial peripheral T-cell clonal expansion.

V and J are truncated by 0 bases and 3 bases respectively, leaving an intervening sequence of 10 bases. According to the germline V gene, CDR1 reads SGHDT and CDR2 reads YYEEEE. From the cysteine up to the phenylalanine, the CDR3 has a length of 14 residues. The DNA shown is the 42-base CDR3, in frame from base 1. The sequencing sample was made of blood. This sequence uses TRBV5-6 and TRBJ2-7; a confident D gene designation cannot be given. This TCR was sampled from a girl aged 10 to 17 with multiple sclerosis. The CDR3: CASSLGRRSYEQYF. The DNA is TGTGCCAGCAGCTTGGGACGGAGAAGCTACGAGCAGTACTTC.